The rows below give T cell receptor beta chains drawn from one sample of a study of T-cell reconstitution after alpha-beta-depleted transplantation in children. TCRdb used MiXCR to reprocess the PCR reads, holding one entry per CDR3 protein. The data show roughly 120,000 distinct CDR3 sequences, more than 20% seen once. This sample comprised PBMCs, mostly from graft donor cells, obtained 180 days after TCRalphabeta/CD19-depleted stem cell transplant. The receptors derive from a male patient between 2 and 15 years old who had a stem cell transplant for chronic granulomatous disease, so the T cells may come from the graft donor. The CDR3 runs from the conserved cysteine through the conserved F or W. The D gene is left open where the match is weak. Where a row states a size, it is once, few, many or the class of an expanded clone; other rows omit it.

>TRBJ1-5|few|.|TRBV7-2
TGTGCCAGCAGCTCCCAGAATCAGCCCCAGCATTTT
CASSSQNQPQHF
>TRBJ1-4|.|TRBD1|TRBV5-4
TGTGCCAGCAGCCTCCCGGGACAGAGTGAAAAACTGTTTTTT
CASSLPGQSEKLFF
>TRBJ2-5|many|.|TRBV20-1
TGCAGTGCAAGGGGACACAAAGAGACCCAGTACTTC
CSARGHKETQYF
>TRBJ2-7|many|.|TRBV3-1
TGTGCCAGCAGCCCTGTAGAGGGCCCCTCCTACGAGCAGTACTTC
CASSPVEGPSYEQYF
>TRBJ1-2|many|.|TRBV6-5
TGTGCCAGCAGCTCCACGTTCGGCTACACCTTC
CASSSTFGYTF
>TRBJ2-1|few|.|TRBV20-1
TGCAGTGCTAGGGAGTACTCCTACAATGAGCAGTTCTTC
CSAREYSYNEQFF
>TRBJ1-3|many|TRBD1|TRBV20-1
TGCAGTGCCGGAGGGACAGGGGGTGGAAACACCATATATTTT
CSAGGTGGGNTIYF
>TRBJ1-5|.|TRBD1|TRBV12-3/TRBV12-4
TGTGCCAGCAGTTCCCCGGGACAGCCCCCGCAGCCCCAGCATTTT
CASSSPGQPPQPQHF
>TRBJ2-7|.|.|TRBV18
TGTGCCAGCTCACCAGCGGGTTGGTTAAATAGGTCCTACGAGCAGTACTTC
CASSPAGWLNRSYEQYF
>TRBJ2-2|few|.|TRBV4-3
TGCGCCAGCAGCCAAGCAGCGCCCCAAAACACCGGGGAGCTGTTTTTT
CASSQAAPQNTGELFF
>TRBJ2-5|.|.|TRBV12-3/TRBV12-4
TGTGCCAGCAGTTTAATACTAGAGACCCAGTACTTC
CASSLILETQYF
>TRBJ1-2|many|TRBD1|TRBV12-3/TRBV12-4
TGTGCCAGCAGTCCCGGGACAGGGTTTCACTATGGCTACACCTTC
CASSPGTGFHYGYTF
>TRBJ2-7|few|.|TRBV5-5
TGTGCCAGCAACGCTGAGGGATCCTACGAGCAGTACTTC
CASNAEGSYEQYF
>TRBJ1-5|many|TRBD1|TRBV20-1
TGCAGTGCTAGAGATTGGACAGGGGGAAATCAGCCCCAGCATTTT
CSARDWTGGNQPQHF
>TRBJ2-5|.|.|TRBV20-1
TGCAGTGCGTCCCGGGGCCTACAAGAGACCCAGTACTTC
CSASRGLQETQYF
>TRBJ2-3|few|.|TRBV7-2
TGTGCCAGCAGCTTAGTGGCCCTCCCCAACACAGATACGCAGTATTTT
CASSLVALPNTDTQYF